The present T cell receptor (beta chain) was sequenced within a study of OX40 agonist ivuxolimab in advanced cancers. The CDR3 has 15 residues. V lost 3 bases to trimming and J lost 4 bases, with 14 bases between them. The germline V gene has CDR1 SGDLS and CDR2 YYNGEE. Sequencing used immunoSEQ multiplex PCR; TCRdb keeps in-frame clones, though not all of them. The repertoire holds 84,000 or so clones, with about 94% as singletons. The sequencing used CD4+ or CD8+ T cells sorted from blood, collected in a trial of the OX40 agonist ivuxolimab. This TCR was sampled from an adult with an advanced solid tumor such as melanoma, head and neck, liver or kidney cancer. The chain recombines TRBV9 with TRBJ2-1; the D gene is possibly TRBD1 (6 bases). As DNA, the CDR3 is TGTGCCAGCAGCGCCGGGACACGGGGATACAATGAGCAGTTCTTC. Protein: CASSAGTRGYNEQFF.